This T cell receptor (beta chain) was documented in a study of T cell changes during pregnancy in multiple sclerosis. Germline V gene sequence: CDR1 SGHKS, CDR2 YYEKEE (reference sequence). V lost 5 bases and J lost 2, with 16 bases in between. The CDR3 covers 15 residues. Sequencing was performed with immunoSEQ multiplex PCR; in TCRdb, only in-frame clones are kept and a portion is missing. There are more than 45,000 clones in the sample; 94% occur only once, and about 0.5% lies in the top ten. The sample consisted of CD4+ T cells from peripheral blood mononuclear cells, taken in the second trimester of pregnancy. The origin of this receptor is a female donor with multiple sclerosis, enrolled in a pregnancy study. V is TRBV5-5 and J is TRBJ1-1, with D tentatively TRBD1 (5 bases). The CDR3 loop reads CASSGAGRTNTEAFF. CDR3 DNA: TGTGCCAGCAGTGGGGCAGGGCGGACAAACACTGAAGCTTTCTTT.